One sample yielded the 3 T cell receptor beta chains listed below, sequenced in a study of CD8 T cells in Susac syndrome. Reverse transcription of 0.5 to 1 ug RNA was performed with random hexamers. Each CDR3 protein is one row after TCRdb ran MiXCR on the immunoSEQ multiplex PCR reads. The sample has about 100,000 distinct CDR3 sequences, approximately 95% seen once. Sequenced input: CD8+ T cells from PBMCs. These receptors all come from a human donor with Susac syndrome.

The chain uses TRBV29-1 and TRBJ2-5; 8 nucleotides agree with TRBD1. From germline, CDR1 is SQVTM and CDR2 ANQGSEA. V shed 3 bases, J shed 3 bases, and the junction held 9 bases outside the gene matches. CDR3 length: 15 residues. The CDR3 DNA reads TGCAGCGTTGAGCCGTCGGACAGGGACAAAGAGACCCAGTACTTC. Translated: CSVEPSDRDKETQYF.

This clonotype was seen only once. CDR3 amino acids: CASGSSGSVNEQFF. In DNA, the CDR3 is TGTGCCAGCGGGTCGAGCGGGAGTGTCAATGAGCAGTTCTTC. The V and J genes are TRBV6-6 and TRBJ2-1; 8 bases map to TRBD2. The germline V gene has CDR1 MNHNY and CDR2 SVGAGI (reference sequence). V was clipped by 8 bases and J by 6 bases; unmatched bases: 9. The CDR3 is 14 residues long.

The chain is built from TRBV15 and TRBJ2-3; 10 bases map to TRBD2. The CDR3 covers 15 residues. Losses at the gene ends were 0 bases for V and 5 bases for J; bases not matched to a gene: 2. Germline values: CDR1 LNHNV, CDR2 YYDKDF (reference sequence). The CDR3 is CATSRERLAGDTQYF. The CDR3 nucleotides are TGTGCCACCAGCAGAGAGCGACTAGCGGGAGATACGCAGTATTTT.